A selection of T cell receptor beta chains follows, all from one sample in a study of metastatic and nonmetastatic thyroid tumors. TCRdb ran MiXCR on the PCR reads. This sample carries about 2,500 clones, about 23% of them seen once, and the ten largest clones take roughly 22%. What was sequenced was adjacent normal tissue. The source of these receptors is a male donor with papillary thyroid cancer or a benign thyroid nodule (not recorded which). Some clones in this sample may be carry-over from other donors' samples. Each CDR3 is given with its conserved first and last residue. Each record gives: J gene, V gene, D gene, clone size, CDR3 DNA, CDR3 protein. A D gene is named only where the DNA matches it firmly. Size values are once, few and many counts, or a class for expanded clones, and some rows have none.

TRBJ2-2 TRBV28 TRBD1 few TGTGCCAGCAGTCGATTGACAGGGGGCGCACCCGGGGAGCTGTTTTTT CASSRLTGGAPGELFF
TRBJ1-1 TRBV27 . large TGTGCCAGCAGTTTCACCCTGGGGGGGTACACTGAAGCTTTCTTT CASSFTLGGYTEAFF
TRBJ1-3 TRBV9 . once TGTGCCAGCAGCCCCCAAGGCTCCTCTGGAAACACCATATATTTT CASSPQGSSGNTIYF
TRBJ2-1 TRBV6-2/TRBV6-3 . large TGTGCCAGCAGCTGGCGAAGACAGGCGACGAATGAGCAGTTCTTC CASSWRRQATNEQFF
TRBJ2-3 TRBV5-1 TRBD1 . TGCGCCAGCAGCTTCCCAGGGGGCGCGGACCTAGGGAGCACAGATACGCAGTATTTT CASSFPGGADLGSTDTQYF
TRBJ2-2 TRBV6-1 . large TGTGCCAGCAGCTTAAACACCGGGGAGCTGTTTTTT CASSLNTGELFF
TRBJ2-7 TRBV2 . . . CASSTFGNGYEQYF
TRBJ2-1 TRBV7-3 . medium-sized TGTGCCAGCAGCTACGGAGAGGAGCAGTTCTTC CASSYGEEQFF
TRBJ2-7 TRBV28 TRBD1 . TGTGCCAGCAGCCCGGGGACAGGGTTCGAGCAGTACTTC CASSPGTGFEQYF
TRBJ2-3 TRBV10-2 . large TGCGCCAGCAAGCATACAGATACGCAGTATTTT CASKHTDTQYF
TRBJ1-2 TRBV2 TRBD1 . TGTGCCAGCCTAGGGACAGAAGATGATGGCTACACCTTC CASLGTEDDGYTF
TRBJ2-7 TRBV2 TRBD2 . TGTGCCAGCGACTCCGGGACTAGCTCCTCCGAGCAGTACTTC CASDSGTSSSEQYF
TRBJ2-7 TRBV28 . few TGTGCCAGCAGTCCCCAGGGGGGGAGCTCCTACGAGCAGTACTTC CASSPQGGSSYEQYF
TRBJ1-1 TRBV7-6 TRBD1 large TGTGCCAGCAGCCCAATCGGACAGGCCTATTTGAGCACTGAAGCTTTCTTT CASSPIGQAYLSTEAFF
TRBJ1-6 TRBV10-2 . . TGCGCCAGCAGTTCCGGGGGGGTTAATTTACCCCTCCACTTT CASSSGGVNLPLHF
TRBJ2-5 TRBV5-6 . . TGTGCCAGCAGCTCCTCATTAACCGAGACCCAGTACTTC CASSSSLTETQYF
TRBJ1-1 TRBV19 . few TGTGCCAGTAGTATCGCGGCCAGGACATTCGGAGCTTTCTTT CASSIAARTFGAFF
TRBJ2-5 TRBV11-2 . . TGTGCCAGCAGCCCCCATAGAGAGACCCAGTACTTC CASSPHRETQYF
TRBJ2-7 TRBV20-1 . . TGCAGTGCTAGAGAGGCGAACTACGAGCAGTACTTC CSAREANYEQYF
TRBJ2-1 TRBV6-5 . few TGTGCCAGCAGTTACTCCCCTTACTCGGGGCCTAATGAGCAGTTCTTC CASSYSPYSGPNEQFF
TRBJ2-7 TRBV28 . few TGTGCCAGCAGTTCCCTAGGTTCCGAAGCATACGGGCAGTACTTC CASSSLGSEAYGQYF
TRBJ1-1 TRBV20-1 . . TGCAGTGCTAGAGAGCGGAAGAGTTGGAGCCGTGAAGCTTTCTTT CSARERKSWSREAFF
TRBJ2-1 TRBV7-9 . . TGTGCCAGCAGCTCCGGAGGTTACAATGAGCAGTTCTTC CASSSGGYNEQFF